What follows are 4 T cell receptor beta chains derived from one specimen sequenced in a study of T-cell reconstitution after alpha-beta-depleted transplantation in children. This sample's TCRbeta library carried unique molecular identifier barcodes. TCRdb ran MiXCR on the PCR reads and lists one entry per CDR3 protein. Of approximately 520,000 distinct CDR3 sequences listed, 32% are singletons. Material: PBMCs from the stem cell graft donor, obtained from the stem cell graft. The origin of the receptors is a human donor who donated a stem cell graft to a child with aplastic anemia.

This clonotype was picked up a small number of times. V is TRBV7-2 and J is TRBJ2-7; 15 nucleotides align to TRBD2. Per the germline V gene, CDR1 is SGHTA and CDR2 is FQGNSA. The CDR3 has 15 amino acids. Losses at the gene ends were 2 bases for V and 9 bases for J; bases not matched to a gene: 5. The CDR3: CASSLTGLAGGRQYF. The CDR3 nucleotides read TGTGCCAGCAGCTTAACGGGACTAGCGGGGGGTAGGCAGTACTTC.

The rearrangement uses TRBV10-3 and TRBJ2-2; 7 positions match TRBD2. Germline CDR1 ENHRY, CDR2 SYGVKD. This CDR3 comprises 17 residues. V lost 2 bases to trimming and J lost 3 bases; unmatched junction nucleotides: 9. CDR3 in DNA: TGTGCCATCAGTGAGCTCGGGGCTAGCGGCTACACCGGGGAGCTGTTTTTT. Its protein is CAISELGASGYTGELFF.

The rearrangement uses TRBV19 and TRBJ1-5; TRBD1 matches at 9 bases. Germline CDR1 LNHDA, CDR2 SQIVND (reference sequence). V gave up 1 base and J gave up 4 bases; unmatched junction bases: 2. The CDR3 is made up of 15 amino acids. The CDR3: CASSIGTGANQPQHF. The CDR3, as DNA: TGTGCCAGTAGTATAGGGACAGGGGCGAATCAGCCCCAGCATTTT.

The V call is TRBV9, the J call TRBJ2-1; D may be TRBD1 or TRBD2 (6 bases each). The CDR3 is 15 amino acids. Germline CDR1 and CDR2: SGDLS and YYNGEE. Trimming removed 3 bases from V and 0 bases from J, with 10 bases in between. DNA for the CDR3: TGTGCCAGCAGCGGGGGGGCCCCCTCCTACAATGAGCAGTTCTTC. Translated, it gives CASSGGAPSYNEQFF.